This TCR beta chain derives from a study of tissue T cells after allogeneic stem cell transplantation. Whole-study results and caveats: Few T cell clones were shared across patients, but motif clusters showed tissue-specific shared signatures. Blood and spleen captured only part of the tissue TCR repertoire. Within patients, tissue anatomy strongly shaped TCR repertoire composition.

This clone was seen a few times. Its antigen is not known. Gene names and germline refer to mouse. The CDR3 is cut off 1 residue early in the read; its end comes from the germline J gene. This CDR3 has 13 residues. Germline loops: CDR1 SGHSA, CDR2 FRNQAP. Trimming shortened V by 0 bases and J by 1 base, and 0 bases separated the two germline ends. TCRbeta CDR3 was sequenced at survey depth with template counts. Method: immunoSEQ multiplex PCR; TCRdb's copy keeps in-frame clones and lacks some. The sample includes under 25,000 clones, just under 75% of them seen just once. The sample was spleen. This clonotype was obtained from a female BALB/c mouse in good health. The strain bears MHC haplotype H2-d. V is TRBV16 and J is TRBJ1-4; D is unclear. Here the CDR3 reads CASSLDSNERLFF. CDR3 bases read: TGTGCAAGCAGCTTAGATTCCAACGAAAGATTATTT.